The rows below give T cell receptor beta chains drawn from one sample of a study of shared clonotypes between healthy human individuals. Here immunoSEQ multiplex PCR was the method, and the copy in TCRdb shows in-frame clones only, minus some. The sample holds over 950,000 clones, 77% seen once. The sample was memory CD4+ T cells from PBMCs. These receptors came from a man younger than 35 in good health. Some clones in this sample may be carry-over from other donors' samples. Both conserved end residues are part of each CDR3. The D gene is left open where the match is weak. Not every row has a clone size; where given, it reads once, few, many or a size class.

TRBJ1-1,TRBV5-1,-,-,TGCGCCAGCAGCTCGGTCAGCGCAAACACTGAAGCTTTCTTT,CASSSVSANTEAFF
TRBJ2-7,TRBV5-1,few,TRBD2,TGCGCCAGCAGCGAGCGGGGACTAGCGGGAGTCCACGAGCAGTACTTC,CASSERGLAGVHEQYF
TRBJ2-7,TRBV7-6,-,TRBD2,TGTGCCAGCAGCTTGTCCCTAGCGGGATTCGACGAGCAGTACTTC,CASSLSLAGFDEQYF
TRBJ2-5,TRBV11-3,few,-,TGTGCCAGCAGCGAACTTTCGTCCTCGTCGCAGTACTTC,CASSELSSSSQYF
TRBJ2-5,TRBV7-9,-,TRBD2,TGTGCCAGCAGCTCTGCGGGAGGTGTTCAAGAGACCCAGTACTTC,CASSSAGGVQETQYF
TRBJ1-2,TRBV21-1,-,-,TGTGCCAGCAGTACGACAGGGGGCGCCGGGGGCTACACCTTC,CASSTTGGAGGYTF
TRBJ1-1,TRBV6-1,few,-,TGTGCCAGCAGCCTGTGGGACAACACTGAAGCTTTCTTT,CASSLWDNTEAFF
TRBJ2-2,TRBV28,-,-,TGTGCCAGCAGTCCAGGAGCCACCGGGGAGCTGTTTTTT,CASSPGATGELFF
TRBJ1-6,TRBV6-5,-,-,TGTGCCAGCAGTTATGGCAGTACCGTTTCCTATTCACCCCTCCACTTT,CASSYGSTVSYSPLHF
TRBJ1-2,TRBV28,-,-,TGTGCCAGCAGAGCCCCCGGTGGCGGCTACACCTTC,CASRAPGGGYTF
TRBJ1-5,TRBV28,-,-,TGTGCCAGCAGTCTCGGGGGGCGCTCCCAGCCCCAGCATTTT,CASSLGGRSQPQHF
TRBJ2-3,TRBV2,-,TRBD2,TGTGCCAGCAGCGTATTACTAGCGGATACGCAGTATTTT,CASSVLLADTQYF
TRBJ1-1,TRBV10-3,few,TRBD1,TGTGCCATCAGCGACAGGGGGGACACTGAAGCTTTCTTT,CAISDRGDTEAFF
TRBJ2-1,TRBV7-9,-,-,TGTGCCAGCAGCTTAGGCGGCAGACTAGATAATGAGCAGTTCTTC,CASSLGGRLDNEQFF
TRBJ1-1,TRBV28,-,-,TGTGCCAGCAGTTCACGTCGACGGGGCCTCAACACTGAAGCTTTCTTT,CASSSRRRGLNTEAFF
TRBJ1-2,TRBV5-6,-,-,TGTGCCAGCAGCTCAAGCCTGAGGGGCTGGGGCTACACCTTC,CASSSSLRGWGYTF
TRBJ2-7,TRBV19,few,-,TGTGCCAGTAGTATCTCAGCGGGTAGCTCCTACGAGCAGTACTTC,CASSISAGSSYEQYF
TRBJ1-1,TRBV5-4,-,TRBD1,TGTGCCAGCAGCCCTAGGACAGGGTGGGCCGAAGAAGCTTTCTTT,CASSPRTGWAEEAFF
TRBJ1-1,TRBV4-2,-,-,TGTGCCAGCAGCCCCCACGGAGACAGGATGAACACTGAAGCTTTCTTT,CASSPHGDRMNTEAFF
TRBJ1-2,TRBV6-5,few,-,TGTGCCAGCAGTCAACGGGGGGCTGGCTACACCTTC,CASSQRGAGYTF
TRBJ2-7,TRBV7-2,-,TRBD2,TGTGCCAGCAGACGTACTAGCGGGTCGACCTACGAGCAGTACTTC,CASRRTSGSTYEQYF
TRBJ2-3,TRBV6-1,-,-,TGTGCCAGCAGTCGGGGCTTACGCACAGATACGCAGTATTTT,CASSRGLRTDTQYF
TRBJ1-4,TRBV5-1,once,-,TGCGCCAGCAGCTATGGGTCGGAGGAAAAACTGTTTTTT,CASSYGSEEKLFF
TRBJ2-7,TRBV7-9,-,-,TGTGCCAGCAGCCCGGCGTCTTGGGACGAGCAGTACTTC,CASSPASWDEQYF
TRBJ1-5,TRBV28,-,TRBD1,TGTGCCAGCAGCGGACAGGGGAGTCAGCCCCAGCATTTT,CASSGQGSQPQHF
TRBJ1-1,TRBV20-1,-,-,TGCAGTGCTACAGGGACGGGACAAGCTTTCTTT,CSATGTGQAFF
TRBJ1-3,TRBV6-4,-,-,TGTGCCAGCAGTCGTGGGAACAAACGGCCCGGACAGCGGGCTGGAAACACCATATATTTT,CASSRGNKRPGQRAGNTIYF
TRBJ2-2,TRBV7-9,-,TRBD1,TGTGCCAGCAGCAAGAGGGACAGGGTTGGCGGGGAGCTGTTTTTT,CASSKRDRVGGELFF
TRBJ2-3,TRBV4-1,few,-,TGCGCCAGCAGCCAAGATCCCCAGGGACCCGTCTATTTT,CASSQDPQGPVYF
TRBJ1-2,TRBV4-1,many,-,TGCGCCAGCAGCCAATTCCCCGCCGGTGTCGCTTATGGCTACACCTTC,CASSQFPAGVAYGYTF
TRBJ2-5,TRBV2,few,-,TGTGCCAGCGGGGGCCAAGAGACCCAGTACTTC,CASGGQETQYF
TRBJ1-4,TRBV6-6,-,-,TGTGCCAGCAGTTGGGCGCGCATGGAAAAACTGTTTTTT,CASSWARMEKLFF
TRBJ2-2,TRBV6-4,-,-,TGTGCCAGCAGTGGCCGGGGCGGCACCGGGGAGCTGTTTTTT,CASSGRGGTGELFF
TRBJ2-7,TRBV28,once,-,TGTGCCAGCAGCTTAGCCCTACTGGCGGGAACCTACGAGCAGTACTTC,CASSLALLAGTYEQYF
TRBJ1-5,TRBV9,once,-,TGTGCCAGCAGCGTAGACGCTTCTCAGGGGATTGGCTTCCAGCCCCAGCATTTT,CASSVDASQGIGFQPQHF
TRBJ2-1,TRBV7-2,-,TRBD1,TGTGCCAGCAGCCCGGACAGGGGACAACGTGAGCAGTTCTTC,CASSPDRGQREQFF
TRBJ2-2,TRBV19,many,TRBD2,TGTGCCAGTAGAGGAAAGAGCGGGAGTAATGCCGGGGAGCTGTTTTTT,CASRGKSGSNAGELFF
TRBJ1-3,TRBV15,-,-,TGTGCCACCAGCAGAGATCTGGGGAAATCTGGAAACACCATATATTTT,CATSRDLGKSGNTIYF
TRBJ2-7,TRBV15,once,-,TGTGCCACCAGCAGCCCACCAGAGGGGACGGTAACCTACGAGCAGTACTTC,CATSSPPEGTVTYEQYF
TRBJ1-1,TRBV28,-,-,TGTGCCAGCAGCGAGGGGGGCCCCAACACTGAAGCTTTCTTT,CASSEGGPNTEAFF
TRBJ1-1,TRBV7-3,-,TRBD1,TGTGCCAGCAGCCAGGGGGCCAGCGGCACTGAAGCTTTCTTT,CASSQGASGTEAFF
TRBJ2-1,TRBV4-2,few,TRBD2,TGTGCCAGCAGCCAACCACTAGCGGGAGGGCCCGATGAGCAGTTCTTC,CASSQPLAGGPDEQFF
TRBJ2-2,TRBV9,-,-,TGTGCCAGCAATAGGGGACAAATGACCGGGGAGCTGTTTTTT,CASNRGQMTGELFF
TRBJ2-7,TRBV10-3,-,-,TGTGCCAGCAGTAACGGGGGAGACAGGGCCTACGAGCAGTACTTC,CASSNGGDRAYEQYF
TRBJ2-1,TRBV19,many,TRBD2,TGTGCCAGTAGTATAGTAGGGTTCCGTAGCGGGAGCCCTTACAATGAGCAGTTCTTC,CASSIVGFRSGSPYNEQFF
TRBJ2-2,TRBV28,-,-,TGTGCCAGCAGCGGGAGTCAGGGCACCGGGGAGCTGTTTTTT,CASSGSQGTGELFF
TRBJ2-7,TRBV27,-,-,TGTGCCAGCAGTTTTTACTACGGTACCTACGAGCAGTACTTC,CASSFYYGTYEQYF
TRBJ2-3,TRBV5-4,-,TRBD2,TGTGCCAGCAGCTTGAAACTAGCGGGAATTTGGGATACGCAGTATTTT,CASSLKLAGIWDTQYF
TRBJ2-7,TRBV6-6,-,-,TGTGCCAGCAGTTATTATGGCGGGACCGCTGGATACGAGCAGTACTTC,CASSYYGGTAGYEQYF
TRBJ2-7,TRBV11-2,-,-,TGTGCCAGCAGCCCCCTAGGTACCGGGGAAACCTACGAGCAGTACTTC,CASSPLGTGETYEQYF
TRBJ1-1,TRBV2,once,-,TGTGCCAGCCAGCCCGACGGGGGCACTGAAGCTTTCTTT,CASQPDGGTEAFF
TRBJ1-3,TRBV10-3,-,-,TGTGCCATCAGAGTTTACACTGGAAACACCATATATTTT,CAIRVYTGNTIYF
TRBJ2-7,TRBV5-4,few,TRBD2,TGTGCCAGCAGCCCGACTAGCGGGAGGAACGAGCAGTACTTC,CASSPTSGRNEQYF
TRBJ1-1,TRBV5-1,-,TRBD1,TGCGCCAGCAGCTTGGGATCCGGGACAGGGAAAAAGGCTTTCTTT,CASSLGSGTGKKAFF
TRBJ2-1,TRBV27,-,-,TGTGCCAGCAGTTTGGGGCTCCCCGCCTACAATGAGCAGTTCTTC,CASSLGLPAYNEQFF
TRBJ2-5,TRBV27,-,-,TGTGCCAGCAGACCCTCAGGCCGCGGGTGGTATGAAGAGACCCAGTACTTC,CASRPSGRGWYEETQYF
TRBJ1-2,TRBV28,few,-,TGTGCCAGCAGTGGGGTGTATGGCTACACCTTC,CASSGVYGYTF
TRBJ2-5,TRBV7-9,-,-,TGTGCCAGCACCAGGGTGCAAGAGACCCAGTACTTC,CASTRVQETQYF
TRBJ2-1,TRBV19,-,TRBD2,TGTGCCAGTCAGAGCGGGAGCGACTCCTACAATGAGCAGTTCTTC,CASQSGSDSYNEQFF
TRBJ2-7,TRBV5-4,-,-,TGTGCCAGCAGCTTGGTGGGGTTCCACGAGCAGTACTTC,CASSLVGFHEQYF